This TCR beta chain came from a study of cytomegalovirus exposure and HLA in healthy donors. Trimming removed 5 bases at V and 6 bases at J, with 14 bases between. CDR1 and CDR2 from the germline V gene are MNHNS and SASEGT. The CDR3 runs 14 residues. Whole-study findings and limits: A cluster of highly shared sequence variants was likely a sequencing artifact. Exclusion applied to some V segments, including TRBV6-2 and TRBV6-3, as they were indistinguishable.

Turning to this clone: Its target is not known.

With 60 Vbeta and 13 Jbeta primers, the PCR was carried out. Clones were sequenced by immunoSEQ multiplex PCR, and TCRdb holds only the in-frame ones, with some missing. This table has approximately 160,000 clones, under 85% appearing once. The sample taken for sequencing was PBMCs. This receptor was obtained from a man aged 50 or older in good health and CMV-seropositive. The rearrangement uses TRBV6-1 and TRBJ2-1; perhaps TRBD1 as D (5 bases). The CDR3 region has the DNA TGTGCCAGCAGTCCCCGACAGATTGGCAATGAGCAGTTCTTC. The encoded protein is CASSPRQIGNEQFF.